The rows below give T cell receptor beta chains drawn from one sample of a study of T cell responses to AZD1222 COVID-19 vaccine. The protocol was immunoSEQ multiplex PCR, while the TCRdb copy is restricted to in-frame clones and leaves out a portion. This sample carries about 180,000 clones, around 93% of them seen once, and the ten largest clones take about 1%. The material was peripheral blood, obtained 28 days after the second dose of the MenACWY control vaccine. The receptors were sampled from an adult who received the MenACWY meningococcal vaccine as a control. The CDR3 runs from the conserved cysteine through the conserved F or W. D genes are given only for firm matches. The size field is filled for only some rows; it gives once, few, many or a size class.

V	size	J	D	CDR3	DNA
TRBV6-2/TRBV6-3	.	TRBJ1-1	.	CASSYGGQGRTEAFF	TGTGCCAGCAGTTACGGGGGCCAGGGTCGGACTGAAGCTTTCTTT
TRBV18	.	TRBJ1-1	.	CASSPRTGENTEAFF	TGTGCCAGCTCACCGAGGACGGGGGAGAACACTGAAGCTTTCTTT
TRBV7-7	.	TRBJ2-7	.	CASSPLPQGRSYEQYF	TGTGCCAGCAGCCCCCTCCCCCAGGGCCGATCCTACGAGCAGTACTTC
TRBV12-3/TRBV12-4	once	TRBJ1-1	.	CASSPQVSEAFF	TGTGCCAGCAGTCCCCAGGTCTCTGAAGCTTTCTTT
TRBV27	.	TRBJ1-4	.	CASKLRVTNEKLFF	TGTGCCAGCAAGTTGAGGGTTACTAATGAAAAACTGTTTTTT
TRBV6-2/TRBV6-3	.	TRBJ2-2	.	CASSSYRATGELFF	TGTGCCAGCAGTTCCTACAGGGCCACCGGGGAGCTGTTTTTT
TRBV4-3	.	TRBJ2-3	.	CASSQGGGISDTQYF	TGCGCCAGCAGCCAAGGGGGGGGCATTTCAGATACGCAGTATTTT
TRBV28	.	TRBJ1-5	.	CATSTGVSNQPQHF	TGTGCCACCTCAACCGGGGTTTCCAATCAGCCCCAGCATTTT
TRBV19	.	TRBJ1-2	.	CASSTRGTQGNYGYTF	TGTGCCAGTAGTACGAGGGGTACCCAGGGAAACTATGGCTACACCTTC
TRBV19	.	TRBJ1-4	TRBD1	CASSLAGGAYEKLFF	TGTGCCAGTAGTCTTGCAGGGGGCGCATATGAAAAACTGTTTTTT
TRBV19	.	TRBJ1-6	.	CATADHNSPLHF	TGTGCCACCGCGGACCATAATTCACCCCTCCACTTT
TRBV28	.	TRBJ2-7	.	CASRTNYEQYF	TGTGCCAGCCGAACGAACTACGAGCAGTACTTC
TRBV29-1	.	TRBJ2-1	.	CSVEKGVEEQFF	TGCAGCGTTGAAAAAGGGGTTGAGGAGCAGTTCTTC
TRBV19	.	TRBJ1-2	.	CASTIQVSDYGYTF	TGTGCCAGTACCATACAGGTTTCGGACTATGGCTACACCTTC
TRBV19	once	TRBJ2-7	TRBD1	CASSTRQGGHEQYF	TGTGCCAGTAGTACTAGACAGGGGGGACACGAGCAGTACTTC
TRBV4-1	.	TRBJ2-2	.	CASSLVDSGELFF	TGCGCCAGCAGCCTAGTGGACTCCGGGGAGCTGTTTTTT
TRBV7-2	.	TRBJ1-1	.	CASGLGGRTEAFF	TGTGCCAGCGGCCTAGGGGGGAGAACTGAAGCTTTCTTT
TRBV18	.	TRBJ1-5	TRBD1	CASSPNSGGNQPQHF	TGTGCCAGCTCACCGAATTCAGGGGGGAATCAGCCCCAGCATTTT
TRBV15	.	TRBJ2-7	.	CATSRDLAGFAYEQYF	TGTGCCACCAGCAGAGATCTGGCGGGGTTTGCCTACGAGCAGTACTTC
TRBV11-1	.	TRBJ1-1	.	CASSPGRGMNTEAFF	TGTGCCAGCAGCCCCGGACGGGGAATGAACACTGAAGCTTTCTTT